The subject of this entry is one T cell receptor beta chain. Its antigen is still unknown. Before the COVID-19 pandemic, during about 2010-2019, CD4+ T cells were taken from unexposed donors. After around nine days of culture, CD4+ T cells were isolated. The data are from a study of CD4 T cells in relation to SARS-CoV-2 and coronaviruses. Overall study context: PBMCs were cultured with antigen for roughly 10 days before TCR beta sequencing.

Sequenced by immunoSEQ multiplex PCR; TCRdb stores in-frame clones only, minus some. The repertoire holds some 30,000 clones, about 73% seen once, with 20% in the top ten. The CDR3 spans 15 residues. Germline CDR1 reads SGHTA; CDR2 reads FQGNSA. V shed 5 bases and J 4 bases; nucleotides not matched to a gene: 8. Overall study findings and caveats: About 65% of donors had memory CD4+ clonotypes crossrecognizing SARS-CoV-2 and common cold coronavirus spike. Each donor contributed either pre-pandemic or post-infection samples, not both.

The sequencing sample was made of CD4+ T cells from PBMCs, cultured in vitro. V gene TRBV7-2 combines with J gene TRBJ2-1; TRBD2 aligns across 7 bases. The receptor's source is a human donor in good health. The CDR3 nucleotides read TGTGCCAGCAGCCTGGATACTAGCGCTTACAATGAGCAGTTCTTC. Protein sequence: CASSLDTSAYNEQFF.